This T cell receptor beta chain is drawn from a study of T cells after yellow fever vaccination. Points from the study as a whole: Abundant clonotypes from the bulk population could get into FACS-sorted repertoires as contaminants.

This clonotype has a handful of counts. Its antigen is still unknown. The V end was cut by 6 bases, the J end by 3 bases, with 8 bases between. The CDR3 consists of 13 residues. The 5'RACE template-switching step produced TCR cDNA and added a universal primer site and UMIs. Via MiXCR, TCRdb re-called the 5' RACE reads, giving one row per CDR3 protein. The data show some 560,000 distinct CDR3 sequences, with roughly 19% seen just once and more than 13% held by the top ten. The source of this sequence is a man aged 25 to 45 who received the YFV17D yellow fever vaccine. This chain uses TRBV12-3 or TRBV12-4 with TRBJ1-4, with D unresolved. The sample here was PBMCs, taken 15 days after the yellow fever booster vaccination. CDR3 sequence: CASRARANEKLFF. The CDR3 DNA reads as TGTGCCAGCAGGGCGCGGGCTAATGAAAAACTGTTTTTT.